This T cell receptor (beta chain) was identified during a study of blood T cell repertoires in COVID-19. Exposed study participants had met a COVID-19 case within 2 weeks before entry. V gave up 5 bases and J gave up 9 bases, with 21 bases separating them. Looked up from germline, CDR1 is SGHRS and CDR2 is YFSETQ. This CDR3 has 15 amino acids. Assay used: immunoSEQ multiplex PCR; TCRdb lists only in-frame clones, some missing. The sample comprises fewer than 250,000 clones, roughly 85% of which are singletons, and 3% to 4.5% rests with the top ten. The sequenced material came from PBMCs or T cells enriched from blood (not recorded which). The sequence derives from a woman in her thirties or forties who had been exposed to COVID-19. The gene calls are TRBV5-1 and TRBJ2-1, with D possibly matching TRBD2 (5 bases). CDR3 sequence (DNA): TGCGCCAGCAGACTGGACCAGCGGAGATGGGGTGAGCAGTTCTTC. Encoded protein: CASRLDQRRWGEQFF. Looking up the rest from reference TRBV5-1 and TRBJ2-1 gives the full variable domain: KAGVTQTPRYLIKTRGQQVTLSCSPISGHRSVSWYQQTPGQGLQFLFEYFSETQRNKGNFPGRFSGRQFSNSRSEMNVSTLELGDSALYLCASRLDQRRWGEQFFGPGTRLTVL.